Below, 18 T cell receptor beta chains from the same sample are listed, as sequenced in a study of beta chain features in type 1 diabetes. Overall study findings and caveats: A moderate, significant TCRB CDR3 shortening appeared in type 1 diabetes across four CD4+ subsets.

These receptors have no identified antigens. Expressed TCRB transcripts were sequenced, since all the RNA that had been isolated was reverse transcribed. The assay was immunoSEQ multiplex PCR, and TCRdb's table has in-frame clones only and misses some. The top ten hold approximately 1.3% of the sample, which has 140,000 or so clones, more than 10% seen once. Sequencing used central memory CD4+ T cells from blood. The receptors stem from a man in his late teens or twenties with type 1 diabetes.

This clone appeared a few times. The J gene is TRBJ2-7, the V gene TRBV4-1; 10 bases line up with TRBD2. After removal of 0 bases from V and 3 bases from J, the junction contained 8 bases not matched to a gene. The CDR3 spans 17 residues. Germline assignment: CDR1 MGHRA and CDR2 YSYEKL. The CDR3 loop reads CASSQDQAGGAGYEQYF. CDR3 bases: TGCGCCAGCAGCCAAGATCAAGCGGGGGGGGCAGGCTACGAGCAGTACTTC.

The sample holds a few counts of this clone. The rearrangement joins TRBV7-9 to TRBJ2-1; TRBD1 agrees at 9 bases. Trimming cost V 5 bases and J 15 bases; bases outside gene matches: 14. This CDR3 has 14 residues. Germline V lookup: CDR1 SEHNR, CDR2 FQNEAQ (reference sequence). As DNA, the CDR3 is TGTGCCAGCAGCAATGCTCATCGGACAGGGGTCGGGTTCTTC. Translated, it gives CASSNAHRTGVGFF.

This clone was seen more than once but under ten times. The V gene is TRBV9, the J gene TRBJ2-7, with TRBD1 matching over 8 bases. With V trimmed by 4 bases and J by 0 bases, 6 bases remained unmatched. The CDR3 consists of 15 residues. CDR1 is SGDLS and CDR2 is YYNGEE in the germline V gene. The CDR3 sequence is CASSRGQGGSYEQYF. The CDR3 region has the DNA TGTGCCAGCAGCCGAGGACAGGGAGGCTCCTACGAGCAGTACTTC.

This clone came up many times. The J gene is TRBJ2-5, the V gene TRBV6-1, with D possibly matching TRBD2 (6 bases). Germline assignment: CDR1 MNHNS and CDR2 SASEGT. The CDR3 is made up of 13 amino acids. Trimming took 4 bases from V and 1 from J, leaving 7 bases between them. In nucleotides, the CDR3 is TGTGCCAGCAGTGGGACTACCCAAGAGACCCAGTACTTC. This sequence encodes CASSGTTQETQYF.

The genes are TRBV28 and TRBJ1-3, with 7 bases aligning to TRBD1. The germline CDR1 and CDR2 sequences are MDHEN and SYDVKM. After removal of 6 bases from V and 0 bases from J, the junction contained 2 bases not matched to a gene. The CDR3 is 14 residues long. CDR3 bases: TGTGCCAGCAGACAGGGGAGCTCTGGAAACACCATATATTTT. Protein sequence: CASRQGSSGNTIYF.

V is TRBV20-1 and J is TRBJ1-1; D gene ambiguous. Germline CDR1 is DFQATT and CDR2 is SNEGSKA (reference sequence). The CDR3 totals 10 residues. The V and J ends lost 7 bases and 7 bases respectively, with 10 bases between them. CDR3 nucleotide sequence: TGCAGTGTAGGACTAGGTGAAGCTTTCTTT. Translated: CSVGLGEAFF.

This chain links TRBV6-5 with TRBJ1-1; D is uncertain. The CDR3 length is 13 residues. The V and J ends lost 6 bases and 9 bases respectively, with 17 bases between them. Germline-derived CDR1 and CDR2 are MNHEY and SVGAGI. CDR3 coding DNA: TGTGCCAGCAGCCCCAACCTGGGTCGGAAAGCTTTCTTT. Its translation is CASSPNLGRKAFF.

This chain connects TRBV5-8 to TRBJ1-5; D is uncertain. The CDR3 extends over 15 amino acids. CDR1 is SGHTS and CDR2 is YDEGEE in the germline V gene. The V end was cut by 6 bases, the J end by 0 bases, with 13 bases between. CDR3 residues: CASTLGMFSNQPQHF. CDR3 nucleotides: TGTGCCAGCACCCTTGGCATGTTTAGCAATCAGCCCCAGCATTTT.

In its sample, this clone was seen a few times. The rearrangement joins TRBV29-1 to TRBJ2-3, with 8 bases aligning to TRBD2. The V gene end was trimmed by 6 bases and the J gene end by 4 bases; junction bases not matched to a gene: 6. This CDR3 is built from 13 residues. Per the germline V gene, CDR1 is SQVTM and CDR2 is ANQGSEA. CDR3 protein: CSVVGGASDTQYF. The CDR3 nucleotides read TGCAGCGTCGTCGGGGGGGCCTCAGATACGCAGTATTTT.

In this sample, this clone turned up many times. The chain couples TRBV15 to TRBJ2-2; TRBD2 matches at 14 bases. CDR1 LNHNV and CDR2 YYDKDF come from the germline V gene (reference sequence). The CDR3 extends over 16 amino acids. The J segment lost 7 bases and the V segment lost 5 bases, leaving 6 bases of the junction unmatched. In nucleotides, the CDR3 is TGTGCCACCAGCTGGGGACTAGCGGGGGATGGCGGGGAGCTGTTTTTT. It specifies CATSWGLAGDGGELFF.

This clone was detected only a few times. The chain carries TRBV5-4 and TRBJ2-3, with 9 bases aligning to TRBD2. CDR1 and CDR2 (germline): SGHNT, YYREEE (reference sequence). This CDR3 has 16 amino acids. The J segment lost 3 bases and the V segment lost 4 bases, leaving 9 bases of the junction unmatched. The CDR3 coding sequence is TGTGCCAGCAGCGGCCGGAGCGGGGGGAAGACAGATACGCAGTATTTT. Protein sequence: CASSGRSGGKTDTQYF.

This clone was seen a handful of times. The chain links TRBV5-6 to TRBJ1-2, with D hard to call. There are 17 residues in the CDR3. The V end lost 3 bases, the J end lost 0 bases, and 18 bases lay between the germline ends. From germline, CDR1 is SGHDT and CDR2 YYEEEE. CDR3 bases: TGTGCCAGCAGCTCACCCGGAGCGGGCGGATCTAACTATGGCTACACCTTC. Its translation: CASSSPGAGGSNYGYTF.

This rearrangement joins TRBV5-1 to TRBJ2-5; D gene uncertain. The CDR3 runs 14 residues. Germline CDR1 SGHRS, CDR2 YFSETQ. Trimming left V 1 base short and J 3 bases short, with 10 bases between. In DNA, the CDR3 is TGCGCCAGCAGCTTGCTGGCCAGCAAAGAGACCCAGTACTTC. Translation gives CASSLLASKETQYF.

The gene calls are TRBV30 and TRBJ2-6, with D unclear. In germline, CDR1 is GTSNPN, CDR2 SVGIG (reference sequence). V was cut by 3 bases and J by 2 bases, with 5 bases left in between. This CDR3 has 13 residues. The CDR3 region is CAWRTAGANVLTF. CDR3 nucleotide sequence: TGTGCCTGGAGAACGGCTGGGGCCAACGTCCTGACTTTC.

The chain employs TRBV29-1 and TRBJ2-3; the match to TRBD2 covers 9 bases. CDR1 and CDR2 from the germline V gene are SQVTM and ANQGSEA. CDR3 length: 13 amino acids. J gave up 6 bases and V 8 bases, and 9 bases lay outside the gene matches. The DNA of the CDR3 is TGCAGCCTGCGGACTAGCGAAGCCGATACGCAGTATTTT. The encoded protein is CSLRTSEADTQYF.

This clone was observed a handful of times. V and J are TRBV29-1 and TRBJ2-5; 8 positions match TRBD1. The CDR3 covers 14 residues. Trimming removed 4 bases from V and 3 bases from J; junction bases left unmatched: 7. The germline V gene has CDR1 SQVTM and CDR2 ANQGSEA. The CDR3 DNA reads as TGCAGCGTTGGCCGGGCAGGGGGCGAAGAGACCCAGTACTTC. Translating gives CSVGRAGGEETQYF.

This clone has only a few counts. The gene calls are TRBV7-8 and TRBJ2-3; D remains unclear. Germline lookup yields CDR1 SGHVS and CDR2 FQNEAQ. The CDR3 sequence is 13 residues long. The ends were cut back, 3 bases at V and 4 bases at J, with 8 bases in the middle. DNA for the CDR3: TGTGCCAGCAGCTTTAGTCCCCCAGATACGCAGTATTTT. As protein: CASSFSPPDTQYF.

This clone was observed a few times. This chain uses TRBV9 with TRBJ2-3, with D unresolved. Germline CDR1 reads SGDLS; CDR2 reads YYNGEE. The CDR3 covers 15 residues. Trimming cost V 0 bases and J 1 base, with 9 bases left between them. The DNA of the CDR3 is TGTGCCAGCAGCGTAGGAGGTTCCCGCACAGATACGCAGTATTTT. This translates into CASSVGGSRTDTQYF.